Each of the 7 T cell receptor beta chains below was sequenced from the same sample in a study of T cells in Graves' hyperthyroidism and ophthalmopathy. Amplified TCR beta CDR3 regions came from RNA transcripts. First-round RT-PCR targeting the TCR CDR3 was performed with the HTBI primer set. TCRdb analysed the multiplex PCR reads with MiXCR anew, one entry per CDR3 protein. Found here are around 400,000 distinct CDR3 sequences, around 14% of them singletons; the top ten hold about 27%. The sample comprised blood. The receptors originated from a woman between 18 and 29 years old with Graves' hyperthyroidism that later progressed to Graves' ophthalmopathy.

The rearrangement joins TRBV5-1 to TRBJ2-3; 7 positions agree with TRBD2. There are 16 residues in the CDR3. V lost 2 bases to trimming and J lost 0 bases; unmatched junction nucleotides: 6. The germline CDR1 and CDR2 sequences are SGHRS and YFSETQ. The CDR3 DNA is TGCGCCAGCAGCTTCCGACTAGCCCCAAGCACAGATACGCAGTATTTT. Amino acid sequence: CASSFRLAPSTDTQYF.

This clonotype was picked up a small number of times. The chain couples TRBV4-1 to TRBJ2-1, with TRBD2 matching over 14 bases. Germline values: CDR1 MGHRA, CDR2 YSYEKL. This CDR3 is built from 19 residues. J gave up 8 bases and V 0 bases, and 12 bases lay outside the gene matches. As DNA, the CDR3 is TGCGCCAGCAGCCAAGAAAGGGGAAGGGGGACTAGCGGGAGTTATGAGCAGTTCTTC. Translated, it gives CASSQERGRGTSGSYEQFF.

At least ten counts were recorded for this clonotype. The chain links TRBV28 to TRBJ2-1; the D gene is possibly TRBD1 (6 bases). The CDR3 sequence is 11 residues long. V shed 4 bases and J shed 12 bases, with 10 bases lying between them. Germline V gene sequence: CDR1 MDHEN, CDR2 SYDVKM. The CDR3 sequence is CASSYIRGQFF. The CDR3, as DNA: TGTGCCAGCAGTTACATCAGGGGGCAGTTCTTC. Filled out from reference TRBV28 and TRBJ2-1, the complete variable domain reads DVKVTQSSRYLVKRTGEKVFLECVQDMDHENMFWYRQDPGLGLRLIYFSYDVKMKEKGDIPEGYSVSREKKERFSLILESASTNQTSMYLCASSYIRGQFFGPGTRLTVL.

V gene TRBV10-3 combines with J gene TRBJ2-2, with 8 nucleotides matching TRBD1. This CDR3 has 15 amino acids. With 8 bases clipped from V and 4 bases from J, the junction kept 9 bases outside the gene matches. Per the germline V gene, CDR1 is ENHRY and CDR2 is SYGVKD. The CDR3 DNA reads TGTGCCATCGGGCCCCAGGGGGCGGGCACCGGGGAGCTGTTTTTT. Its translation is CAIGPQGAGTGELFF.

There are many counts of this clonotype. V and J are TRBV28 and TRBJ2-3; 9 bases are a match to TRBD1. Per germline, CDR1 MDHEN and CDR2 SYDVKM. J lost 5 bases, V lost 9 bases, and 12 bases had no gene match. The CDR3 extends over 15 amino acids. The CDR3 protein is CASFRDRVSGDTQYF. The CDR3 coding sequence is TGTGCCAGTTTCCGGGACAGGGTATCGGGAGATACGCAGTATTTT.

The chain recombines TRBV25-1 with TRBJ2-1; D might be TRBD2 (5 bases). The CDR3 loop spans 15 amino acids. CDR1 and CDR2 from the germline V gene are MGHDK and SYGVNS. V shed 6 bases and J shed 0 bases, with 12 bases lying between them. CDR3 nucleotide sequence: TGTGCCAGCAGAGCACAAGGGAGCTCCTACAATGAGCAGTTCTTC. This codes for CASRAQGSSYNEQFF.

This clonotype came up many times. This chain connects TRBV4-1 to TRBJ2-7, with D perhaps TRBD2 (6 bases). Germline values: CDR1 MGHRA, CDR2 YSYEKL. This CDR3 has 13 amino acids. V gave up 1 base and J gave up 3 bases, with 7 bases separating them. The CDR3 DNA sequence: TGCGCCAGCAGCCAAGCTAGCGACTACGAGCAGTACTTC. As protein: CASSQASDYEQYF.